This TCR beta chain was captured by sequencing in a study of blood T cell repertoires in COVID-19. Turning to the study itself: Samples taken during acute and convalescent COVID-19 were collected in the United States, Italy and Spain. Sources were T cells, B-cell-depleted T cells, or PBMCs; the material itself was cDNA or gDNA.

Cohort 3 donors counted as recovered after two negative PCRs, clearance, or resolved symptoms. This CDR3 spans 15 amino acids. Trimming removed 1 base at V and 2 bases at J, with 11 bases between. CDR1 is SGHDN and CDR2 is FVKESK in the germline V gene. Source study methods: Amplified reference gene primers provided the basis for estimating nucleated cell counts. The assay was immunoSEQ multiplex PCR, and TCRdb's table has in-frame clones only and misses some. V, J and clone size were drawn from that table, and D and trimming were deduced from the DNA. The table has a few hundred thousand clones, around 82% seen once. This clone was detected once.

This clonotype originated in a man aged 50 to 59 who had recovered from COVID-19. Material for sequencing was PBMCs or T cells enriched from blood (not recorded which). The genes are TRBV14 and TRBJ2-5, with D hard to call. CDR3 protein: CASSQVRGSQETQYF. The CDR3, as DNA: TGTGCCAGCAGCCAAGTTAGAGGCTCACAAGAGACCCAGTACTTC.